This record looks at one T cell receptor beta chain sequence and its context. Its antigen remains unidentified. PCR amplification relied on 60 Vbeta primers (plus 13 Jbeta primers). Clones were sequenced by immunoSEQ multiplex PCR, and TCRdb holds only the in-frame ones, with some missing. Its table lists 110,000 to 150,000 clones. There were likely unrecorded immune exposures, though donors were nominally healthy when sampled. The entry originates in a study of cytomegalovirus exposure and HLA in healthy donors. Across the study: Findings of an earlier analysis included roughly 110 million unique TCR beta sequences from roughly 180 million T cells. Genotyping of nearly 400 donors showed that around 81% belonged to the Caucasian-associated ancestry cluster. Study-level findings and limits: According to the study, roughly 160 TCR beta chains were cytomegalovirus-associated.

Germline V gives CDR1 LNHDA, CDR2 SQIVND (reference sequence). V lost 4 bases, J lost 1 base, and 6 bases stayed unmatched. The CDR3 sequence is 15 residues long. Sequencing was carried out using PBMCs. This chain uses TRBV19 with TRBJ2-7; TRBD1 aligns across 8 bases. This receptor was identified in a male donor in good health and CMV-seronegative. The DNA for the CDR3 is TGTGCCAGTAGTAGAGAAGGGACAGGATCCTACGAGCAGTACTTC. It is translated as CASSREGTGSYEQYF.